This is a list of T cell receptor beta chains from one sample in a study of blood T cells in healthy people across ages. One entry per CDR3 protein, called by TCRdb with MiXCR from the 5' RACE reads. Here the sample spans about 800,000 distinct CDR3 sequences, 20% to 30% being singletons. This sample also appeared in a second study, on T cells of mothers and their children.

Sequences were obtained from blood. Receptor source: a boy aged 5-17 years in good health. Each CDR3 is given with its conserved first and last residue. D genes are given only for firm matches. Rows give clone size only sometimes, using once, few, many, or a class for an expanded clone.

abundance: few
v_gene: TRBV28
d_gene: NA
j_gene: TRBJ2-7
CDR3nt: TGTGCCAGCAGTTCCTCAGTGGGCGAGCAGTACTTC
CDR3aa: CASSSSVGEQYF

abundance: few
v_gene: TRBV7-2
d_gene: TRBD1
j_gene: TRBJ1-5
CDR3nt: TGTGCCAGCAGCTTAACAGGGGGGAACAATCAGCCCCAGCATTTT
CDR3aa: CASSLTGGNNQPQHF

abundance: NA
v_gene: TRBV28
d_gene: NA
j_gene: TRBJ2-7
CDR3nt: TGTGCCAGCAGTTCGGGTAATTTGGGCTACGAGCAGTACTTC
CDR3aa: CASSSGNLGYEQYF

abundance: NA
v_gene: TRBV15
d_gene: TRBD2
j_gene: TRBJ2-7
CDR3nt: TGTGCCACCAGCGAAAGACTAGCGGGAGCATACGAGCAGTACTTC
CDR3aa: CATSERLAGAYEQYF

abundance: NA
v_gene: TRBV6-6
d_gene: NA
j_gene: TRBJ2-7
CDR3nt: TGTGCCAGCAGTACTCAACACCACTACGAGCAGTACTTC
CDR3aa: CASSTQHHYEQYF

abundance: NA
v_gene: TRBV6-4
d_gene: TRBD2
j_gene: TRBJ2-3
CDR3nt: TGTGCCAGCAGCCCCACTAGCGGGGGACTCCCAGATACGCAGTATTTT
CDR3aa: CASSPTSGGLPDTQYF

abundance: few
v_gene: TRBV5-5
d_gene: TRBD1
j_gene: TRBJ1-5
CDR3nt: TGTGCCAGCAGGCTTAGACCGGGACAGGACAATCAGCCCCAGCATTTT
CDR3aa: CASRLRPGQDNQPQHF

abundance: NA
v_gene: TRBV9
d_gene: TRBD2
j_gene: TRBJ2-7
CDR3nt: TGTGCCAGCAGCCCACTCGGGGGGAGGCCTATCTACGAGCAGTACTTC
CDR3aa: CASSPLGGRPIYEQYF

abundance: NA
v_gene: TRBV27
d_gene: NA
j_gene: TRBJ2-3
CDR3nt: TGTGCCAGTAGTTTAAGGGCAGGGATGGGCACAGATACGCAGTATTTT
CDR3aa: CASSLRAGMGTDTQYF

abundance: NA
v_gene: TRBV7-2
d_gene: NA
j_gene: TRBJ1-2
CDR3nt: TGTGCCAGCAGCTTAGAAGCGGGATACTATGGCTACACCTTC
CDR3aa: CASSLEAGYYGYTF

abundance: NA
v_gene: TRBV12-3/TRBV12-4
d_gene: TRBD1
j_gene: TRBJ1-5
CDR3nt: TGTGCCAGCAGTCCGGGACAGGGAAGAAATCAGCCCCAGCATTTT
CDR3aa: CASSPGQGRNQPQHF

abundance: NA
v_gene: TRBV4-3
d_gene: NA
j_gene: TRBJ1-1
CDR3nt: TGCGCCAGCAGCAGGGCGCATTATATGAACACTGAAGCTTTCTTT
CDR3aa: CASSRAHYMNTEAFF

abundance: few
v_gene: TRBV29-1
d_gene: TRBD1
j_gene: TRBJ1-4
CDR3nt: TGCAGCGTGAGGGACAGCAGGAATGAAAAACTGTTTTTT
CDR3aa: CSVRDSRNEKLFF

abundance: NA
v_gene: TRBV7-9
d_gene: NA
j_gene: TRBJ1-1
CDR3nt: TGTGCCAGTACTCTAATCCAGAACACTGAAGCTTTCTTT
CDR3aa: CASTLIQNTEAFF

abundance: many
v_gene: TRBV4-2
d_gene: NA
j_gene: TRBJ1-3
CDR3nt: TGTGCCAGCAGCCAAGACGGCTCTGGAAACACCATATATTTT
CDR3aa: CASSQDGSGNTIYF